This T cell receptor (beta chain) was identified during a study of cytomegalovirus exposure and HLA in healthy donors. The CDR3 loop spans 12 amino acids. V lost 3 bases and J lost 15, with 16 bases in between. The germline gives CDR1 SGHDT, CDR2 YYEEEE. With 60 Vbeta and 13 Jbeta primers, the PCR was carried out. Generated by immunoSEQ multiplex PCR, the TCRdb table keeps only in-frame clones and is missing some. In the table there are about 120,000 clones, roughly 9% of which are singletons. The chain combines TRBV5-6 with TRBJ2-1; maybe TRBD2 (5 bases). The sample taken for sequencing was PBMCs. The source is a woman aged 40 to 49 in good health and CMV-seropositive. CDR3 amino acids: CASSSPMRGMFF. CDR3 sequence (DNA): TGTGCCAGCAGCTCGCCGATGCGAGGGATGTTCTTC.